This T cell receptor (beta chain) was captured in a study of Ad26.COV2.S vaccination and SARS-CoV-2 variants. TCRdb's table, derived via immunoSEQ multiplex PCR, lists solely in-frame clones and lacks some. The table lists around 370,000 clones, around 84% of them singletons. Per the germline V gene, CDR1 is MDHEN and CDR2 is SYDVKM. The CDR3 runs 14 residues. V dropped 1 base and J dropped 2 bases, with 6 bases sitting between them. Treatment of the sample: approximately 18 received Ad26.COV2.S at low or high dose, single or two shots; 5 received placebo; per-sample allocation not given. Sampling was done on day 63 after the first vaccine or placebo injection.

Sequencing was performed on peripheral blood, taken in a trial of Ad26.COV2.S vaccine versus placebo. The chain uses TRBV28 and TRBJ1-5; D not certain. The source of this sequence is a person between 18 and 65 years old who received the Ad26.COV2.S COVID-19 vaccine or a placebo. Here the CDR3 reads CASSLSGGNQPQHF. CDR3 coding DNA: TGTGCCAGCAGTTTATCTGGGGGCAATCAGCCCCAGCATTTT.